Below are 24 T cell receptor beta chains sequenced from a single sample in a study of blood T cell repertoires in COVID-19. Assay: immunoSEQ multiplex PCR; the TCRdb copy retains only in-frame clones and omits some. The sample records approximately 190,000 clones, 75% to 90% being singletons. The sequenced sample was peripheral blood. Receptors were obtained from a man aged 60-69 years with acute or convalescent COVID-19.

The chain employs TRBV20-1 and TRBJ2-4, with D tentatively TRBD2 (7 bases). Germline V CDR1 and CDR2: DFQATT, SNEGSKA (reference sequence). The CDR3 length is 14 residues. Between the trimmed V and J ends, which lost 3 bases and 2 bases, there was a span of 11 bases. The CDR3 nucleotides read TGCAGTGCTAGTAGGGGGGGGACCAAAAACATTCAGTACTTC. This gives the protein CSASRGGTKNIQYF.

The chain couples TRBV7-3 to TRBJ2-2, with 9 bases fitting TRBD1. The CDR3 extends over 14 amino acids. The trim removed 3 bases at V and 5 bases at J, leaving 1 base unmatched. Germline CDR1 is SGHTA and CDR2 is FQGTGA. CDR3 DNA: TGTGCCAGCAGCTTCGACAGGGGGACCGGGGAGCTGTTTTTT. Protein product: CASSFDRGTGELFF.

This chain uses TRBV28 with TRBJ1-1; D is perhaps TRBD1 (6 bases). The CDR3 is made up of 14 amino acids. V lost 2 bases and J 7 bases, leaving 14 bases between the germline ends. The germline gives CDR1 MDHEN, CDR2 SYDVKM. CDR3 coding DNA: TGTGCCAGCAGTTTAATTTCAGGGGCGAGTGAAGCTTTCTTT. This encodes CASSLISGASEAFF. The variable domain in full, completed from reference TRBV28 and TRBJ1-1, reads DVKVTQSSRYLVKRTGEKVFLECVQDMDHENMFWYRQDPGLGLRLIYFSYDVKMKEKGDIPEGYSVSREKKERFSLILESASTNQTSMYLCASSLISGASEAFFGQGTRLTVV.

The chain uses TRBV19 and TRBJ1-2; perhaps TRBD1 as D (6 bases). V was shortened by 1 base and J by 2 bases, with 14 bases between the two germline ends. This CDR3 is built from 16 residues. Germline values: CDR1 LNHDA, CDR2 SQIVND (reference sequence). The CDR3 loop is CASSIGVARGNYGYTF. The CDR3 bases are TGTGCCAGTAGTATAGGAGTCGCCAGGGGAAACTATGGCTACACCTTC.

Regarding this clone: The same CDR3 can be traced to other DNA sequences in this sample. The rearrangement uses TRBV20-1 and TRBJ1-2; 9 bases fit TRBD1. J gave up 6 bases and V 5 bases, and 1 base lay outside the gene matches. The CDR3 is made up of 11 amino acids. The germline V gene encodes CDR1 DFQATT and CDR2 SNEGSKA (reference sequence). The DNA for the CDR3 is TGCAGTGCTGGGGACAGGGATGGCTACACCTTC. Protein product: CSAGDRDGYTF.

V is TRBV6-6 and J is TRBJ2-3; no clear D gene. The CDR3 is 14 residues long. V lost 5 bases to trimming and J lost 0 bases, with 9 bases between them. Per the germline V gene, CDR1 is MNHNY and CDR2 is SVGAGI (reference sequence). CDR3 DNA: TGTGCCAGCAGTCCGCGACTCAGCACAGATACGCAGTATTTT. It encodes CASSPRLSTDTQYF.

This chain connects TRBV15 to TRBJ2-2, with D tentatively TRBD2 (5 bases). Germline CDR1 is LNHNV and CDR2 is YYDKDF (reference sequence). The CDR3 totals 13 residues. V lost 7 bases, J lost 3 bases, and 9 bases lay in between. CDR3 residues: CATNTRDTGELFF. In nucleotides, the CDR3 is TGTGCCACCAACACGAGGGACACCGGGGAGCTGTTTTTT.

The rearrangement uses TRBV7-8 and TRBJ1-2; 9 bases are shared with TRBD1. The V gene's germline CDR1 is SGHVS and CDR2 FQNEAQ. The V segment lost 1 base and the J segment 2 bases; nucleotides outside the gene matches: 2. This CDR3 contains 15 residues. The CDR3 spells CASSLDGQGNYGYTF. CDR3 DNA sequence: TGTGCCAGCAGCTTAGACGGACAGGGGAACTATGGCTACACCTTC.

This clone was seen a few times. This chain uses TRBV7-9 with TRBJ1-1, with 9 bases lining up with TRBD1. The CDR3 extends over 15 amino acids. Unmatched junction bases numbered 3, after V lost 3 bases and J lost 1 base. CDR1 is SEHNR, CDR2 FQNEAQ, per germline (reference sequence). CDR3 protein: CASSFWDRANTEAFF. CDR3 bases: TGTGCCAGCAGCTTTTGGGACAGGGCGAACACTGAAGCTTTCTTT.

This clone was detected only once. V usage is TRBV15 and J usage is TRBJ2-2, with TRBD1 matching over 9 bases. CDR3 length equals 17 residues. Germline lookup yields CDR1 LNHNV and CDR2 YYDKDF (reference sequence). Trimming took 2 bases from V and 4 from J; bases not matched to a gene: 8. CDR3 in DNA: TGTGCCACCAGCAGATATACAGGGGGCTGGGGCACCGGGGAGCTGTTTTTT. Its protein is CATSRYTGGWGTGELFF.

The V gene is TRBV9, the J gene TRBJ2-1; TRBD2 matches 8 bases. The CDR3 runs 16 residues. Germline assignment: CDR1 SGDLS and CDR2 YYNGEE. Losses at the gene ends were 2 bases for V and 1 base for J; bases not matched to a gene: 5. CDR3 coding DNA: TGTGCCAGCAGCGTGGCGGGGGGAGCATCCTACAATGAGCAGTTCTTC. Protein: CASSVAGGASYNEQFF.

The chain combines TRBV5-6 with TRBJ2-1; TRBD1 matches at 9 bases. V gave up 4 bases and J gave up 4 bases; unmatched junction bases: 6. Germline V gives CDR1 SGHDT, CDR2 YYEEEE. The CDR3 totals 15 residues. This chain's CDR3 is CASSPGQGHYNEQFF. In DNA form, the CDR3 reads TGTGCCAGCAGCCCGGGACAGGGCCATTACAATGAGCAGTTCTTC.

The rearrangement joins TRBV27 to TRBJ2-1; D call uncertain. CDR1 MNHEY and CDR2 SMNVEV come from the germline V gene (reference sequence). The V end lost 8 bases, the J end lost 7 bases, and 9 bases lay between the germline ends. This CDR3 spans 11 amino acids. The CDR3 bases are TGTGCCAGCTCCCTCTCGAATGAGCAGTTCTTC. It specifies CASSLSNEQFF.

The CDR3 loop is CASTRDSPDTQYF. The DNA of the CDR3 is TGCGCCAGCACCCGGGACTCTCCAGATACGCAGTATTTT. The rearrangement links TRBV10-2 to TRBJ2-3; D is possibly TRBD2 (6 bases). Germline V CDR1 and CDR2: WSHSY, SAAADI. The CDR3 has 13 residues. The V end lost 7 bases, the J end lost 4 bases, and 12 bases lay between the germline ends.

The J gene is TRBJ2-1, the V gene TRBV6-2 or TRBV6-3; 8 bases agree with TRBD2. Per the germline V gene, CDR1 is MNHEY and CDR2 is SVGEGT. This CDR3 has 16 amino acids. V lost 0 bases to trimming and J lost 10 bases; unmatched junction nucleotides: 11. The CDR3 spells CASSYSVTGGPGEQFF. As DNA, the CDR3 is TGTGCCAGCAGTTACTCGGTTACGGGGGGGCCTGGGGAGCAGTTCTTC.

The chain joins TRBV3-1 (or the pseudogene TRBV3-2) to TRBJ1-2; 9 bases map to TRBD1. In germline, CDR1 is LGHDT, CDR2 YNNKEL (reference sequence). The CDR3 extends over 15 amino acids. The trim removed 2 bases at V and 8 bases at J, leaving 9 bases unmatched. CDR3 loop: CASSQIAGQGDGYTF. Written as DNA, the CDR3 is TGTGCCAGCAGCCAAATTGCGGGACAGGGTGACGGCTACACCTTC.

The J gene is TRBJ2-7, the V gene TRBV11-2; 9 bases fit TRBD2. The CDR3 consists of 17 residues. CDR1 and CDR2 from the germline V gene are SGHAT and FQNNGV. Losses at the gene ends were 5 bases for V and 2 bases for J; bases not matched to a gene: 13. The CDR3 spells CASSLARAGGLPYEQYF. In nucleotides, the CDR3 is TGTGCCAGCAGCCTAGCTCGAGCGGGAGGTCTCCCCTACGAGCAGTACTTC.

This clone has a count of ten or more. CDR3 bases: TGTGCCAGCAGCGTTGGATCTAGCGGTCATGAGCAGTTCTTC. This translates into CASSVGSSGHEQFF. This chain links TRBV9 with TRBJ2-1, with 7 bases matching TRBD2. CDR1 and CDR2 (germline): SGDLS, YYNGEE. The CDR3 length is 14 residues. Trimming at V came to 2 bases and at J to 8 bases, leaving 7 bases not matched to a gene.

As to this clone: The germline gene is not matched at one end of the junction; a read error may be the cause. CDR3 sequence: CASPPGGTNSYNEQFF. The CDR3 coding sequence is TGTGCCAGCCCACCTGGGGGGACGAACTCCTACAATGAGCAGTTCTTC. The gene calls are TRBV18 and TRBJ2-1; tentatively, D is TRBD2 (6 bases). The length of the CDR3 is 16 residues. Germline V gene data show CDR1 as KGHSH and CDR2 as LQKENI. Drawing the rest from reference TRBV18 and TRBJ2-1, the complete variable domain is NAGVMQNPRHLVRRRGQEARLRCSPMKGHSHVYWYRQLPEEGLKFMVYLQKENIIDESGMPKERFSAEFPKEGPSILRIQQVVRGDSAAYFCASPPGGTNSYNEQFFGPGTRLTVL.

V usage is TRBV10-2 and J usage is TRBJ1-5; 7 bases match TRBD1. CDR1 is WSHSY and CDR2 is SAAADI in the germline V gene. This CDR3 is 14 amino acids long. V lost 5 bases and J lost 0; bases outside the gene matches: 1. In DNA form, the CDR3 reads TGCGCCAGCAGTACAGGGGTTAGCAATCAGCCCCAGCATTTT. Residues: CASSTGVSNQPQHF.

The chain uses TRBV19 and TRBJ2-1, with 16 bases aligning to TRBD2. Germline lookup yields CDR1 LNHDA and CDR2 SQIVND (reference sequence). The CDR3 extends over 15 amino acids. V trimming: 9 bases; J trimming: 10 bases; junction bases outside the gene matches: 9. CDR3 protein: CASSLGTSGGDEQFF. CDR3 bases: TGTGCCAGCAGTCTCGGGACTAGCGGGGGGGACGAGCAGTTCTTC.

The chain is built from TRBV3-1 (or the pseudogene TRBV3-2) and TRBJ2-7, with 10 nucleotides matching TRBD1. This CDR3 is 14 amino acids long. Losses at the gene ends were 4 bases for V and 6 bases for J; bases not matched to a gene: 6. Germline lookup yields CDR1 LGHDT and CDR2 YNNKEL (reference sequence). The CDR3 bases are TGTGCCAGCAGCCTGACAGGGGGCCAAGCCGAGCAGTACTTC. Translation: CASSLTGGQAEQYF.

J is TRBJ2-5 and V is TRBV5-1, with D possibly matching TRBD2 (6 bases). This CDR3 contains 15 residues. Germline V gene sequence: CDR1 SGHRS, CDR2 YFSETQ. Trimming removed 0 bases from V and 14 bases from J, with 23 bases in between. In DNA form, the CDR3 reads TGCGCCAGCAGCTTGGCGGGGACTGAGCGGGTAGGACCTTACTTC. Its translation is CASSLAGTERVGPYF.

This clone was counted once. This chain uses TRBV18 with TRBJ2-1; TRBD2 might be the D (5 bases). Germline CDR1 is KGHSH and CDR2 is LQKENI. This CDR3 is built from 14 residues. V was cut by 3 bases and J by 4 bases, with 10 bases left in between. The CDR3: CASSPKLEYNEQFF. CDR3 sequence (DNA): TGTGCCAGCTCACCGAAACTAGAATACAATGAGCAGTTCTTC.